This entry is about one TCR beta chain. Its antigen remains unidentified. The data belong to a study of CD8 T cells in ankylosing spondylitis. The V end lost 0 bases, the J end lost 6 bases, and 12 bases lay between the germline ends. Germline-derived CDR1 and CDR2 are MGHRA and YSYEKL. CDR3 length: 15 residues. TCRdb itself ran the 5' RACE reads through MiXCR, one entry per CDR3 protein. The table has tens of thousands of distinct CDR3 sequences, about 8.1% seen once. General study findings and limits: Among TCR beta sequences, a motif of under ten highly homologous variants appeared characteristic of ankylosing spondylitis blood. The authors found the disease-linked clones to be CD8+ and relatively rare in peripheral blood.

This receptor was taken from a male donor with ankylosing spondylitis. The specimen was blood, either unsorted or a sorted T cell fraction (not recorded which). V gene TRBV4-1 combines with J gene TRBJ1-5; D remains ambiguous. The CDR3, as DNA: TGCGCCAGCAGCCAAGATGGGAGGGCCGGTCAGCCCCAGCATTTT. Amino acids: CASSQDGRAGQPQHF.